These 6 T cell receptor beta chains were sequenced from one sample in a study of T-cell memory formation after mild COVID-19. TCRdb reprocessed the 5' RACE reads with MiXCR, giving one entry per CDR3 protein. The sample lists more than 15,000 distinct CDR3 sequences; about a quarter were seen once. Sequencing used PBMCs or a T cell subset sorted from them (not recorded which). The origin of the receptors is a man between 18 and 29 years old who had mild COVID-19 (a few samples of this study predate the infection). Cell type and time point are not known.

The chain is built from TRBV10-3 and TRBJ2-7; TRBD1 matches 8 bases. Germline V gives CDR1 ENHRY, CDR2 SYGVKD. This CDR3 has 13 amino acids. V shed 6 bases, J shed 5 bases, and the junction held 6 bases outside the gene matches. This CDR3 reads CAIRDRDVNEQYF. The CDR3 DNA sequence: TGTGCCATCAGGGACAGGGATGTAAACGAGCAGTACTTC.

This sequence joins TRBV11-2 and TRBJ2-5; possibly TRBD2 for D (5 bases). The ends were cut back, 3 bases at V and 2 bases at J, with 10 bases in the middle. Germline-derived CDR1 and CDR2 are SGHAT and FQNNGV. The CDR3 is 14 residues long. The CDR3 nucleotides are TGTGCCAGCAGCTTGATGAGGGATCAAGAGACCCAGTACTTC. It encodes CASSLMRDQETQYF. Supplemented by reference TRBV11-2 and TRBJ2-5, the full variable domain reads EAGVAQSPRYKIIEKRQSVAFWCNPISGHATLYWYQQILGQGPKLLIQFQNNGVVDDSQLPKDRFSAERLKGVDSTLKIQPAKLEDSAVYLCASSLMRDQETQYFGPGTRLLVL.

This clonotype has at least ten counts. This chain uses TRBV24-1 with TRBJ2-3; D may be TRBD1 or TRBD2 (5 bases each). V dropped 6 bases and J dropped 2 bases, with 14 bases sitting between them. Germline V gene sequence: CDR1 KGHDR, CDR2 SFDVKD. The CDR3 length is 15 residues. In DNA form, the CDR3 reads TGTGCCACCAGTACCCGGGGCTGGACCACAGATACGCAGTATTTT. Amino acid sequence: CATSTRGWTTDTQYF.

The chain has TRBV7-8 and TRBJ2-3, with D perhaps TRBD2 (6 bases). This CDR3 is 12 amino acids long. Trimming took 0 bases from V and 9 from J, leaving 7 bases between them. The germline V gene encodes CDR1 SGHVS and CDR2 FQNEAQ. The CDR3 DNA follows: TGTGCCAGCAGCTTAGCCAGCGGGACGCAGTATTTT. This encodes CASSLASGTQYF.

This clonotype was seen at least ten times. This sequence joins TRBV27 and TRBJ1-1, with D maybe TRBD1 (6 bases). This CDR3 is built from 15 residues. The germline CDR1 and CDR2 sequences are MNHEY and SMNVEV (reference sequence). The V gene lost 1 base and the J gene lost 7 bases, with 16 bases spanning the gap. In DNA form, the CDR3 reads TGTGCCAGCAGTTTATTGGACAGTCTTGGGGTTGAAGCTTTCTTT. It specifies CASSLLDSLGVEAFF.

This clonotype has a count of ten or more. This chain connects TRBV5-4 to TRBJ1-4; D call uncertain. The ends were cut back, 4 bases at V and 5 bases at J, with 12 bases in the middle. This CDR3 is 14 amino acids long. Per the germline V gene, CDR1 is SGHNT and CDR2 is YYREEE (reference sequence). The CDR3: CASSQNAKNEKLFF. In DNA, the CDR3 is TGTGCCAGCAGCCAAAACGCGAAGAATGAAAAACTGTTTTTT.